This T cell receptor beta chain appears in the sequencing data of a study of shared clonotypes between healthy human individuals. Germline CDR1 is SGHTA and CDR2 is FQGNSA. The CDR3 is made up of 15 amino acids. With 4 bases removed from V and 2 bases from J, the gap between germline ends came to 13 bases. Study-level results: Deeper or shallower sequencing was expected to change how clonotypes are shared among donors.

Comments on this clone: Its target is not known.

Sequencing of unsorted PBMC DNA was carried out using ten immunoSEQ deep assay plates. In the study's own analysis: Filtering differed since immunoSEQ provided only junctions, with no quality scores. Profiled with immunoSEQ multiplex PCR; TCRdb holds only in-frame clones, not every one. For V, J and clone size, that table is used; D and trimming come from the DNA. The repertoire holds about 480,000 clones, 75% to 80% seen once, with about 12% in the top ten. The sequence was collected from a woman in her forties in good health. Some clones in this sample may be carry-over from other donors' samples. Sequencing used PBMCs. The chain recombines TRBV7-2 with TRBJ2-3, with D tentatively TRBD1 or TRBD2 (5 bases each). CDR3 DNA: TGTGCCAGCAGCTCCGGGGACCCTTACACAGATACGCAGTATTTT. Encoded protein: CASSSGDPYTDTQYF. Filled out from reference TRBV7-2 and TRBJ2-3, the complete variable domain reads GAGVSQSPSNKVTEKGKDVELRCDPISGHTALYWYRQSLGQGLEFLIYFQGNSAPDKSGLPSDRFSAERTGGSVSTLTIQRTQQEDSAVYLCASSSGDPYTDTQYFGPGTRLTVL.